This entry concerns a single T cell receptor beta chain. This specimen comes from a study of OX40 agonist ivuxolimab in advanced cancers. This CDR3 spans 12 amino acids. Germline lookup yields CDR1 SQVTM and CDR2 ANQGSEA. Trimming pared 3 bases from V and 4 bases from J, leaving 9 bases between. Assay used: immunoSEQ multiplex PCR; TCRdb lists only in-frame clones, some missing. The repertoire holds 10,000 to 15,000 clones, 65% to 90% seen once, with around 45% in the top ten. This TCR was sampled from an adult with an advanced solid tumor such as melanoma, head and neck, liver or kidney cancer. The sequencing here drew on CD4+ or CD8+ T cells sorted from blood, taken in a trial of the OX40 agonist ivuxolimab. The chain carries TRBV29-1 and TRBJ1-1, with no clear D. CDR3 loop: CSVEGPGTEAFF. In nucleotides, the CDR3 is TGCAGCGTTGAGGGCCCGGGCACTGAAGCTTTCTTT.